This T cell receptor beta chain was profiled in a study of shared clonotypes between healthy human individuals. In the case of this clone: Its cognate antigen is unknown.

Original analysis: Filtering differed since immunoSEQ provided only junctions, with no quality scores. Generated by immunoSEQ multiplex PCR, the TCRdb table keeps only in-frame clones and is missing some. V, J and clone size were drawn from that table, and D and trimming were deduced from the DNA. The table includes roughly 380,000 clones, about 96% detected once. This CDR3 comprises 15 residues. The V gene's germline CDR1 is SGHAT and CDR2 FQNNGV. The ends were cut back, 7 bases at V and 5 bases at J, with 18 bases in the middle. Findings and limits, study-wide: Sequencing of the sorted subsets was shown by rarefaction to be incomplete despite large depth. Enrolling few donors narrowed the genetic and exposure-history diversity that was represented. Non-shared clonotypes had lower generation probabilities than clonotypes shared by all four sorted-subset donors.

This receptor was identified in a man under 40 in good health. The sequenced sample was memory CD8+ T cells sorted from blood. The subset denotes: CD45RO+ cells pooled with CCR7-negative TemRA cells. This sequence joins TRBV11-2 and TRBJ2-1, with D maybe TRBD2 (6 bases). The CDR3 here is CASKSASGFHNEQFF. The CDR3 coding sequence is TGTGCCAGCAAGTCGGCCAGCGGGTTTCACAATGAGCAGTTCTTC.